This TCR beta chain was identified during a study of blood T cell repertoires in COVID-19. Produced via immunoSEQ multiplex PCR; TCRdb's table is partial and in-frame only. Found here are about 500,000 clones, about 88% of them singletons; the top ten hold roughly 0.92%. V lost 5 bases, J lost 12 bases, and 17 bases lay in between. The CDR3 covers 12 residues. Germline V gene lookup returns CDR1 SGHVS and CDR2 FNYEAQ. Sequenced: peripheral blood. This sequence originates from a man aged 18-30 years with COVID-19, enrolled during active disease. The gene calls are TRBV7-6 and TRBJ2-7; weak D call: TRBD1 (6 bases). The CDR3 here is CASSRPGHPRYF. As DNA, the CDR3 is TGTGCCAGCAGCAGACCGGGACACCCGAGGTACTTC.